These 8 T cell receptor beta chains came from one sample sequenced in a study of blood T cells in healthy people across ages. For the second PCR, which ran for about 6 to 12 cycles, a sample-barcoded 5' primer and a J-beta primer mix were used. One entry per CDR3 protein results from TCRdb running MiXCR on the 5' RACE reads. The sample consists of hundreds of thousands of distinct CDR3 sequences, 25% to 35% of them appearing once. Source material: blood. The receptors stem from an elderly woman in good health.

For this clonotype: One base away lies a much larger clone, so this may be a sequencing read error. CDR3 protein: CASSITGATNEKLFF. The CDR3 DNA sequence: TGTGCCAGCAGCATCACAGGGGCTACTAATGAAAAACTGTTTTTT. This sequence joins TRBV5-6 and TRBJ1-4; the match to TRBD1 covers 7 bases. In germline, CDR1 is SGHDT, CDR2 YYEEEE. The V and J ends lost 4 bases and 2 bases, in that order; junction bases with no gene match: 5. The CDR3 is made up of 15 amino acids.

This clonotype was counted between two and nine times. This chain joins TRBV5-1 and TRBJ1-1; D gene uncertain. This CDR3 comprises 15 residues. V lost 4 bases and J 5 bases, leaving 18 bases between the germline ends. Germline CDR1 reads SGHRS; CDR2 reads YFSETQ. The CDR3 here is CASSPRPTPGTEAFF. Written as DNA, the CDR3 is TGCGCCAGCAGCCCCCGACCGACCCCGGGAACTGAAGCTTTCTTT. The full variable domain, completed using reference TRBV5-1 and TRBJ1-1, is KAGVTQTPRYLIKTRGQQVTLSCSPISGHRSVSWYQQTPGQGLQFLFEYFSETQRNKGNFPGRFSGRQFSNSRSEMNVSTLELGDSALYLCASSPRPTPGTEAFFGQGTRLTVV.

On this clonotype itself: Since a much larger clone is just one base distant, this may be a read error. V usage is TRBV29-1 and J usage is TRBJ2-7; D is perhaps TRBD1 or TRBD2 (5 bases each). Germline CDR1 is SQVTM and CDR2 is ANQGSEA. CDR3 length equals 12 residues. V lost 6 bases to trimming and J lost 7 bases, with 16 bases between them. The CDR3 here is CSVGRGNNEQYF. CDR3 coding DNA: TGCAGCGTGGGACGTGGTAACAATGAGCAGTACTTC.

This clonotype has only a few counts. This CDR3 fails to terminate in the conserved phenylalanine or tryptophan, so it likely reflects a read error. The V and J genes are TRBV6-5 and TRBJ1-6, with D perhaps TRBD1 (5 bases). V was trimmed by 0 bases and J by 12 bases, leaving 12 bases between them. The CDR3 has 14 residues. CDR1 is MNHEY and CDR2 is SVGAGI in the germline V gene. CDR3 amino acids: CASSYSAGLGPLHC. The CDR3 coding sequence is TGTGCCAGCAGTTACTCGGCAGGGCTGGGACCCCTCCACTGT.

With respect to this clonotype: A much larger clone differs from this one at a single base, so this may be a read error. This chain connects TRBV3-1 to TRBJ2-7, with D possibly matching TRBD1 (5 bases). Trimming shortened V by 4 bases and J by 6 bases, and 10 bases separated the two germline ends. CDR1 LGHDT and CDR2 YNNKEL come from the germline V gene (reference sequence). The CDR3 length is 12 residues. CDR3 nucleotides: TGTGCCAGCAGCCTGTGCCAGGGCGAGCAGTACTTC. This codes for CASSLCQGEQYF.

As for this clonotype: One end of the junction fails to match germline, which may point to a read error. The rearrangement joins TRBV6-2 or TRBV6-3 to TRBJ1-4, with D possibly being TRBD1 (6 bases). Per germline, CDR1 MNHEY and CDR2 SVGEGT. This CDR3 region has 15 residues. For the CDR3, the DNA is TGTGCCAGCAGTTACTTCGGGGGGCGCGACGAAAAACGGTTTTTT. Translation: CASSYFGGRDEKRFF.

In DNA, the CDR3 is TGTGCCAGCAGTTCCGGCGGGGGGGTTACGCAGTATTTT. Encoded protein: CASSSGGGVTQYF. The V call is TRBV6-2 or TRBV6-3, the J call TRBJ2-3; 9 bases match TRBD2. The germline V gene encodes CDR1 MNHEY and CDR2 SVGEGT. The CDR3 is 13 amino acids. V shed 4 bases, J shed 8 bases, and the junction held 4 bases outside the gene matches.

This chain uses TRBV28 with TRBJ2-3, with D tentatively TRBD2 (6 bases). Trimming shortened V by 6 bases and J by 2 bases, and 15 bases separated the two germline ends. The CDR3 totals 15 residues. Germline CDR1 and CDR2: MDHEN and SYDVKM. CDR3 amino acids: CASSPSGLNTDTQYF. In nucleotides, the CDR3 is TGTGCCAGCAGCCCAAGCGGACTAAACACAGATACGCAGTATTTT.